This T cell receptor beta chain comes out of a study of blood T cell repertoires in COVID-19. This clone occurred once. Per the original data handling: Estimation of nucleated cell counts relied on the amplification of reference gene primers. Libraries were prepared by immunoSEQ multiplex PCR; TCRdb keeps only in-frame clonotypes and omits some of them. Clonal size and the V and J genes are those of that table, whereas D and trimming came from the DNA. The table includes 250,000 or so clones, approximately 81% detected once. Ages ranged from about 18 to 89 years, with residence in approximately 23 US areas. The sequence derives from a woman aged 45-65 years who had been exposed to COVID-19. The specimen sequenced was PBMCs or T cells enriched from blood (not recorded which).

DNA for the CDR3: TGTGCCTGGAGTAAGGGACAGGGAAGTATGGCGCAGTACTTC. It is translated as CAWSKGQGSMAQYF. V is TRBV30 and J is TRBJ2-7; TRBD1 matches 9 bases. Germline V gene lookup returns CDR1 GTSNPN and CDR2 SVGIG (reference sequence). The J segment lost 9 bases and the V segment lost 2 bases, leaving 11 bases of the junction unmatched. This CDR3 is built from 14 residues.